This T cell receptor beta chain is from a study of T cell responses to AZD1222 COVID-19 vaccine. The overall study: Second doses that came at about 4 or about 12 weeks were put together.

V shed 3 bases and J 3 bases; nucleotides not matched to a gene: 7. The CDR3 has 16 amino acids. Germline lookup yields CDR1 SGHDT and CDR2 YYEEEE. Study results and limitations: The donors showed a predominance of white British ancestry and of females, with possible underestimation of clonal diversity. Seropositivity was recorded at baseline in only 5 or 6 AZD1222 recipients.

Points on this clone: The antigen remains undetermined.

The data were produced by immunoSEQ multiplex PCR, yet TCRdb's version contains in-frame clones alone and is incomplete. The sample contains 110,000 to 150,000 clones, approximately 90% of which appear only once. The chain uses TRBV5-6 and TRBJ2-7; 12 bases line up with TRBD2. The sample consisted of peripheral blood, taken on day 0 of AZD1222 vaccination. The clonotype originates from an adult in good health. DNA of the CDR3: TGTGCCAGCAGCTCACTAGCGGGAGGCCAACTCTACGAGCAGTACTTC. Translation: CASSSLAGGQLYEQYF.